This T cell receptor beta chain stems from a study of cytomegalovirus exposure and HLA in healthy donors. V shed 5 bases and J shed 3 bases, with 16 bases lying between them. This CDR3 has 15 residues. Germline-derived CDR1 and CDR2 are SGHTA and FQGNSA. 13 Jbeta primers and 60 Vbeta primers were used for the PCR. Some clones are missing from TCRdb's copy, which holds only in-frame ones; the method was immunoSEQ multiplex PCR. The data hold 85,000 to 95,000 clones, with 76% observed a single time. This clonotype was sampled from a man younger than 45 in good health and CMV-seropositive. The sequenced material came from PBMCs. The chain carries TRBV7-2 and TRBJ1-1, with a tentative D call TRBD1 (5 bases). Here the CDR3 DNA reads TGTGCCAGCAGCCCTTCCATAGGACACCACACTGAAGCTTTCTTT. Translation gives CASSPSIGHHTEAFF.